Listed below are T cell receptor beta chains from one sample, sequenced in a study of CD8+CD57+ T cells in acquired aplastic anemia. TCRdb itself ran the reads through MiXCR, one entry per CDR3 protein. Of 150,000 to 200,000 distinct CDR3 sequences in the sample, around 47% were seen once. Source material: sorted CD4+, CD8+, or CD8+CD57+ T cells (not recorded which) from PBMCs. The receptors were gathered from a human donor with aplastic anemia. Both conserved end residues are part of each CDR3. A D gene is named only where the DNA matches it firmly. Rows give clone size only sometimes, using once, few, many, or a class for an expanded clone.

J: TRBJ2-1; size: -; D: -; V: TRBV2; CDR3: CASSEIRGQFSEQFF; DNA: TGTGCCAGCAGTGAGATCCGGGGGCAGTTCAGTGAGCAGTTCTTC
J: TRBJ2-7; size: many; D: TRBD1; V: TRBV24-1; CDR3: CATSGGQGANEQYF; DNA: TGTGCCACCAGTGGAGGACAGGGTGCCAACGAGCAGTACTTC
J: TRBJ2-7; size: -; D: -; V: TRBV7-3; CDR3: CASSLIGGATYNEQYF; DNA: TGTGCCAGCAGCTTAATCGGGGGAGCGACCTACAATGAGCAGTACTTC
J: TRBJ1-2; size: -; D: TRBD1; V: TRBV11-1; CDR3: CASSEPDRGTLEGYTF; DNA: TGTGCCAGCAGTGAACCCGACAGGGGGACCTTGGAGGGCTACACCTTC
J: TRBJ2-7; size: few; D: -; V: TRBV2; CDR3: CASSFPGGGIYEQYF; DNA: TGTGCCAGCAGTTTTCCAGGGGGAGGGATCTACGAGCAGTACTTC
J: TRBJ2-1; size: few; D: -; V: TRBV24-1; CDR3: CATKYRGAGGEQFF; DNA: TGTGCCACCAAGTACCGGGGGGCCGGGGGGGAGCAGTTCTTC
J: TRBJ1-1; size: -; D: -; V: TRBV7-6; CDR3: CASSTGGKNTEAFF; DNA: TGTGCCAGCAGCACCGGGGGCAAGAACACTGAAGCTTTCTTT
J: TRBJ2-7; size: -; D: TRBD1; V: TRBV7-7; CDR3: CASSPLGTGKTYEQYF; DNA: TGTGCCAGCAGCCCATTAGGGACAGGGAAAACCTACGAGCAGTACTTC
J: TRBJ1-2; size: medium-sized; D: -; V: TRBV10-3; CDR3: CAISESPGYNYGYTF; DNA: TGTGCCATCAGTGAGTCCCCAGGGTACAACTATGGCTACACCTTC
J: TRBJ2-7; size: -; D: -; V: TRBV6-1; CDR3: CASSEAKGSYEQYF; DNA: TGTGCCAGCAGTGAAGCGAAAGGTTCCTACGAGCAGTACTTC
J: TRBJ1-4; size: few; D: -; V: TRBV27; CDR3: CASSSLTNEKLFF; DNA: TGTGCCAGCAGTTCCCTAACTAATGAAAAACTGTTTTTT
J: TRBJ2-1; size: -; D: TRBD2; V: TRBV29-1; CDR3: CSVVPGLGSDEQFF; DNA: TGCAGCGTTGTTCCGGGACTAGGGTCGGATGAGCAGTTCTTC
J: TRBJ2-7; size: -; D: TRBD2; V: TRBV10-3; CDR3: CAISGLAGGEEQYF; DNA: TGTGCCATCAGTGGGCTAGCGGGGGGTGAGGAGCAGTACTTC
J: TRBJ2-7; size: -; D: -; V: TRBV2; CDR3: CASRVVVREQYF; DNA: TGTGCCAGCAGGGTCGTGGTTCGCGAGCAGTACTTC
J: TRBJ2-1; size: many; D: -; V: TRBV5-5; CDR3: CASSLVGFGNEQFF; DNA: TGTGCCAGCAGCTTGGTGGGGTTCGGCAACGAGCAGTTCTTC
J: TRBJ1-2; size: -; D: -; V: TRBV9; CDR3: CASSVEGSSGYTF; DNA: TGTGCCAGCAGCGTCGAGGGGAGCTCTGGCTACACCTTC
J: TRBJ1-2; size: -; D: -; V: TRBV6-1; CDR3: CASSEWTGYGYTF; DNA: TGTGCCAGCAGTGAATGGACTGGCTATGGCTACACCTTC
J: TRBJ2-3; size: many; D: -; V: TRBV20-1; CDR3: CSARDAGSFTDTQYF; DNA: TGCAGTGCTAGAGATGCGGGCAGCTTCACAGATACGCAGTATTTT
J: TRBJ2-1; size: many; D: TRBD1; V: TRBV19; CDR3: CASSIRDRGNNEQFF; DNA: TGTGCCAGTAGTATCCGGGACAGAGGAAACAATGAGCAGTTCTTC
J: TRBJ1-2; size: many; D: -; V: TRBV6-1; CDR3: CASSVWGGGYTF; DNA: TGTGCCAGCAGTGTCTGGGGCGGTGGCTACACCTTC
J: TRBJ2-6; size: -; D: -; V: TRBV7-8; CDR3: CASSLYGRGANVLTF; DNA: TGTGCCAGCAGCTTATATGGACGAGGGGCCAACGTCCTGACTTTC
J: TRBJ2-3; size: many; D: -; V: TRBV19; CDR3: CASSIPGSTDTQYF; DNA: TGTGCCAGTAGTATACCGGGAAGCACAGATACGCAGTATTTT
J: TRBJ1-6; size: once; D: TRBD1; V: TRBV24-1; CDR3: CATSDMTGGNSPLHF; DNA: TGTGCCACCAGTGACATGACAGGGGGCAATTCACCCCTCCACTTT
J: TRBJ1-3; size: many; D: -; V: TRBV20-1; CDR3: CSAAQPSGNTIYF; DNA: TGCAGTGCCGCCCAGCCCTCTGGAAACACCATATATTTT
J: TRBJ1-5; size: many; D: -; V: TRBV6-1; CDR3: CASRQSNQPQHF; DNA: TGTGCCAGCCGACAGAGCAATCAGCCCCAGCATTTT
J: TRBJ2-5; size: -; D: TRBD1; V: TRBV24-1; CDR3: CATVGTGGVAQYF; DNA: TGTGCCACCGTGGGGACAGGAGGGGTAGCCCAGTACTTC
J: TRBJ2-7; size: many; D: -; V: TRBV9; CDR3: CASSVKGTSYEQYF; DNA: TGTGCCAGCAGCGTAAAGGGGACCTCCTACGAGCAGTACTTC
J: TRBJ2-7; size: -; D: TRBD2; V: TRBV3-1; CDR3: CARSLILAGGGEQYF; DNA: TGTGCCCGCAGCCTTATACTAGCGGGGGGGGGCGAGCAGTACTTC
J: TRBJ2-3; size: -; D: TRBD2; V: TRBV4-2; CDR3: CASSQASGSRTDTQYF; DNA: TGTGCCAGCAGCCAAGCTAGCGGGAGTAGGACAGATACGCAGTATTTT
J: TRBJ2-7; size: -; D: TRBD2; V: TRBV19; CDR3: CASSPAGGHEQYF; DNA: TGTGCCAGTAGTCCGGCGGGGGGCCACGAGCAGTACTTC
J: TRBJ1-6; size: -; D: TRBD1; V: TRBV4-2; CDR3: CASSQEGNRGNSPLHF; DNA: TGTGCCAGCAGCCAAGAAGGGAACAGGGGAAATTCACCCCTCCACTTT
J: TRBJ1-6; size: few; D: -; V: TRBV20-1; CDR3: CSATDSYNSPLHF; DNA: TGCAGTGCGACTGACTCCTACAATTCACCCCTCCACTTT
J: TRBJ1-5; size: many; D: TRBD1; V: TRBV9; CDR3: CASSVGDSGYQPQHF; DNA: TGTGCCAGCAGCGTAGGGGACAGCGGTTATCAGCCCCAGCATTTT
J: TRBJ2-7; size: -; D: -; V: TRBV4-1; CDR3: CASSQDRGNF; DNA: TGCGCCAGCAGCCAAGATCGGGGGAACTTC
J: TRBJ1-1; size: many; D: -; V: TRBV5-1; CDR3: CASSLVISRAMNTEAFF; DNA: TGCGCCAGCAGCTTGGTTATCTCCAGGGCAATGAACACTGAAGCTTTCTTT
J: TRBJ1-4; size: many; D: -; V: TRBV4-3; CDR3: CASSTEGIGEKLFF; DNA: TGCGCCAGCAGTACCGAAGGGATAGGGGAAAAACTGTTTTTT
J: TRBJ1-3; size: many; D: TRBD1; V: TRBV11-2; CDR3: CASSDELTGGFAGNTIYF; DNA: TGTGCCAGCAGCGACGAGTTGACAGGGGGTTTTGCTGGAAACACCATATATTTT
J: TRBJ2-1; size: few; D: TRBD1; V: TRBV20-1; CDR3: CSATAGTGTYNEQFF; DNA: TGCAGTGCTACCGCCGGGACAGGAACATACAATGAGCAGTTCTTC
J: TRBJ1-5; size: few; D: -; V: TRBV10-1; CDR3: CASNLDSCSNQPQHF; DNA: TGCGCCAGCAACCTGGACAGCTGTAGCAATCAGCCCCAGCATTTT
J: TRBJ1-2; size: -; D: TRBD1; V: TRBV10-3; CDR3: CAISGSPGQGSSNYGYTF; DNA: TGTGCCATCAGTGGATCACCGGGACAGGGGAGTTCAAACTATGGCTACACCTTC
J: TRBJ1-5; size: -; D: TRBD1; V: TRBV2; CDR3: CASSVTGDCNQPQHF; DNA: TGTGCCAGCAGTGTGACAGGGGATTGCAATCAGCCCCAGCATTTT
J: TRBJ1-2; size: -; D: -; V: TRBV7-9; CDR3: CASSQAGDGYTF; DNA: TGTGCCAGCAGTCAGGCGGGGGACGGCTACACCTTC
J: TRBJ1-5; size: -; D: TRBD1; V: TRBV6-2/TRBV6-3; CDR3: CASSYGNRQGVHQPQHF; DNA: TGTGCCAGCAGTTACGGAAACCGACAGGGAGTCCATCAGCCCCAGCATTTT
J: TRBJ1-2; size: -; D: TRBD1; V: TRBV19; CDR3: CASSIADRDHGYTF; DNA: TGTGCCAGTAGTATAGCCGACAGGGACCATGGCTACACCTTC
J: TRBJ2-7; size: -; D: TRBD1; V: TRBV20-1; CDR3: CSAAGQGPHEQYF; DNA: TGCAGTGCTGCGGGACAGGGGCCACACGAGCAGTACTTC
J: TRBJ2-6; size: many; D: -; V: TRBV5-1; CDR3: CASSLRGSGANVLTF; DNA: TGCGCCAGCAGCTTGAGGGGCTCTGGGGCCAACGTCCTGACTTTC
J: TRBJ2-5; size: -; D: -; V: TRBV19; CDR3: CASSIGTGETQYF; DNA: TGTGCCAGTAGTATAGGAACAGGGGAGACCCAGTACTTC
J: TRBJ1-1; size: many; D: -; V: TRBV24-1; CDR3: CATSDFRARAFF; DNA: TGTGCCACCAGTGATTTCAGGGCAAGAGCTTTCTTT
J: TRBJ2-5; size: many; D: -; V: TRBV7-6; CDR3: CASSLPVGTQYF; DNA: TGTGCCAGCAGCTTACCGGTGGGGACCCAGTACTTC
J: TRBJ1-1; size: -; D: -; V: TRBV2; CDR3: CASDGRKEAFF; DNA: TGTGCCAGCGACGGACGTAAAGAAGCTTTCTTT